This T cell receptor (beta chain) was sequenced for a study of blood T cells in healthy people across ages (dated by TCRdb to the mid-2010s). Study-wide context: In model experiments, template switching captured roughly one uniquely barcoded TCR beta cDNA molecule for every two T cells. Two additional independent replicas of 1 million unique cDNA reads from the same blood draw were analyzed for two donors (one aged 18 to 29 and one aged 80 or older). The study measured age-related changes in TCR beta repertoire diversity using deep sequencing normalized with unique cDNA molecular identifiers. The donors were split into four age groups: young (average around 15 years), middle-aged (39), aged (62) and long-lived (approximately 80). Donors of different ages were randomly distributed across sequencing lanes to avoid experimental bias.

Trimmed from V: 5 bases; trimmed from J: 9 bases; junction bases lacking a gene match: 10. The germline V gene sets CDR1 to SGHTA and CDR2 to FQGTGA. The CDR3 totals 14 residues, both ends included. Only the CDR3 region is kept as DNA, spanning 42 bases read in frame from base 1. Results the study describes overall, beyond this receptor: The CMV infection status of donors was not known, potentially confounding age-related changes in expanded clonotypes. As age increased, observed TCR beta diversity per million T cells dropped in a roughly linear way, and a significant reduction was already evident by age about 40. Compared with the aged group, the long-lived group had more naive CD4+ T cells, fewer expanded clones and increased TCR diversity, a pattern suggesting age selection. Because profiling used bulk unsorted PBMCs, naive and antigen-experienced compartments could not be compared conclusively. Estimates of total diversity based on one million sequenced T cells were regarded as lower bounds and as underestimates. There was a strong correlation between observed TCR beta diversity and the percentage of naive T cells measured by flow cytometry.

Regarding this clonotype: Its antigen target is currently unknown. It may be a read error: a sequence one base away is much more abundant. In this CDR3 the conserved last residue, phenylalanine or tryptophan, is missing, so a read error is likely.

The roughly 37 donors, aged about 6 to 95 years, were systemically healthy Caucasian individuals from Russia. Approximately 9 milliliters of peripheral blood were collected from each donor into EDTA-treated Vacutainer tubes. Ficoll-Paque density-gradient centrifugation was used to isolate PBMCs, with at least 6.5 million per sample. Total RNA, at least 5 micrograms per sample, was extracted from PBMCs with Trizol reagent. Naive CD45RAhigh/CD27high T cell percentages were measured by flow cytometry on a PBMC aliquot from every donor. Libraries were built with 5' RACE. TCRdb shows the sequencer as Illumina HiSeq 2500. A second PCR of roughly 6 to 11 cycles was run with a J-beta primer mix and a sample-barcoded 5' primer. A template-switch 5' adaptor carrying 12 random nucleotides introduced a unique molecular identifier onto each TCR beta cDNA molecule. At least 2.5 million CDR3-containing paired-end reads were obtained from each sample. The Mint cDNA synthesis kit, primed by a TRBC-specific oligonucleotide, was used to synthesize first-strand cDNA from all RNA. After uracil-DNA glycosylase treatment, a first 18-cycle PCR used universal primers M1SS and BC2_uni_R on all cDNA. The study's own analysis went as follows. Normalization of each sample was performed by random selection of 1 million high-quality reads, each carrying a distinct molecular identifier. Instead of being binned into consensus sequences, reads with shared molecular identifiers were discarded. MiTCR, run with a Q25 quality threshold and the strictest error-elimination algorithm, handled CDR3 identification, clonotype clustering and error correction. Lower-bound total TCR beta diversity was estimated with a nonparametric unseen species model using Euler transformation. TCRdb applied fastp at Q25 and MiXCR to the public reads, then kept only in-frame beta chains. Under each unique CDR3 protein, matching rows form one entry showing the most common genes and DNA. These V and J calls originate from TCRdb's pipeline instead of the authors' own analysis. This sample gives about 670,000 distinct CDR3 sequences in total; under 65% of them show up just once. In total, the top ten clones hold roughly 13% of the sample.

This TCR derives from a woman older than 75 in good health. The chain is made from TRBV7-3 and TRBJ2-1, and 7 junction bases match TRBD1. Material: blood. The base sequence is TGTGCCAGCAGCAAAACAGGGGTTGGAGGTGAGCAGTTCGTC. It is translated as CASSKTGVGGEQFV.